This record concerns one TCR beta chain sequence. Its antigen remains unidentified. No clone much larger than this one lies a single base away; base qualities are absent. This record belongs to a study of OX40 agonist ivuxolimab in advanced cancers. Concerning the study at large: Ivuxolimab was a fully human IgG2 agonistic monoclonal antibody targeting the costimulatory receptor OX40 (CD134). Intravenous ivuxolimab was administered to patients every 2 weeks at six dose levels: 0.01, 0.1, 0.3, 1.5, 3 and 10 mg/kg. Of the 50 or so patients in dose escalation, around 19 had hepatocellular carcinoma, about 15 had melanoma, 9 had renal cell carcinoma and 9 had head and neck cancer. The dose-escalation cohort was 82.7% male with a mean age of approximately 60 years, ranging from roughly 23 to 90. Prior anti-PD-1, anti-PD-L1 or anti-CTLA-4 therapy was permitted, and about 40% of dose-escalation patients had received checkpoint inhibitors. Three dose-escalation patients achieved partial responses, one with hepatocellular carcinoma and two with cutaneous melanoma. The point of sequencing TCRbeta in the periphery was to test whether ivuxolimab changed TCR sequence diversity and drove clonal T-cell expansion. The paper covers the monotherapy dose-escalation part of the phase I ivuxolimab trial, which included N ≈ 52 patients. Beyond this particular receptor, the publication reports: Antigen specificity was not determined for the clonally expanded peripheral T cells. In the 0.1-3.0 mg/kg groups, partial responders were among the patients with the lowest normalized peripheral clonal expansion, particularly in CD8+ T cells. At doses of 0.1 to 3.0 mg/kg, clonal expansion of both CD4+ and CD8+ blood T cells was observed from baseline to week 6. After ivuxolimab, more expanded clones were found on average in CD8+ T cells than in CD4+ T cells. Low levels of normalized T-cell clonal expansion were also seen in some patients who did not respond.

For sequencing of the TCRbeta CDR3 region, genomic DNA was extracted from the sorted cells. TCRbeta CDR3 regions were sequenced using the immunoSEQ Assay. TCRdb took this table from immuneACCESS and kept in-frame rearrangements with V and J called. Such tables lack part of the clones; where checked against another copy, unresolved V genes explain under half of the gap, and the rest is unexplained. The sample table contains roughly 64,000 clones; only one count was recorded for approximately 80% of them. Of the sample, about 5% falls within the top ten clones. Patients with a history of autoimmune disease or receiving systemic immunosuppression were excluded from the trial. Peripheral blood for TCR sequencing was drawn from every dose cohort at baseline, at cycle 4 day 1 and at cycle 7 day 1. The samples were drawn from a first-in-human, open-label, multicenter phase I dose-escalation trial of ivuxolimab. Adults with locally advanced or metastatic head and neck squamous cell, hepatocellular, melanoma or renal cell carcinoma were enrolled in the trial. Before TCR sequencing, CD4+ and CD8+ T cells were separately sorted from peripheral blood.

The germline V gene encodes CDR1 SGHNT and CDR2 YYREEE (reference sequence). V lost 2 bases and J lost 6 bases, and the count of bases not matched to a germline gene is 1. Reading from cysteine to phenylalanine, the CDR3 counts 13 amino acids. Only the CDR3 region is kept as DNA, spanning 39 bases read in frame from base 1. Sequenced here: CD4+ or CD8+ T cells sorted from blood, sampled in a trial of the OX40 agonist ivuxolimab. The origin of this receptor is an adult with an advanced solid tumor such as melanoma, head and neck, liver or kidney cancer. The chain is encoded by TRBV5-4 joined to TRBJ2-2, with TRBD1 identical over 7 junction bases. The DNA sequence is TGTGCCAGCAGCTTACAGGGGTCCGGGGAGCTGTTTTTT. Translated, it gives CASSLQGSGELFF.